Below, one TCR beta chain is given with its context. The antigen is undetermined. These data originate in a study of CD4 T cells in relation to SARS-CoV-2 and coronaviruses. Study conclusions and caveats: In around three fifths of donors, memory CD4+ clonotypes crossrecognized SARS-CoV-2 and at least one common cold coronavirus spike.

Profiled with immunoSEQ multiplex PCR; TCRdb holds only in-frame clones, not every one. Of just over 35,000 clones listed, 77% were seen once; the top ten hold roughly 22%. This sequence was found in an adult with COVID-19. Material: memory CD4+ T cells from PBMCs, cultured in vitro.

In DNA, the CDR3 is TGTGCCAGTAGTTTGGGGGCTTCGGGGGACTACAATGAGCAGTTCTTC. Amino acid sequence: CASSLGASGDYNEQFF. The genes are TRBV19 and TRBJ2-1; D is possibly TRBD1 or TRBD2 (6 bases each). There are 16 residues in the CDR3. The germline V and J ends were trimmed by 5 bases and 3 bases, with 17 bases remaining between them. Germline CDR1 reads LNHDA; CDR2 reads SQIVND (reference sequence).